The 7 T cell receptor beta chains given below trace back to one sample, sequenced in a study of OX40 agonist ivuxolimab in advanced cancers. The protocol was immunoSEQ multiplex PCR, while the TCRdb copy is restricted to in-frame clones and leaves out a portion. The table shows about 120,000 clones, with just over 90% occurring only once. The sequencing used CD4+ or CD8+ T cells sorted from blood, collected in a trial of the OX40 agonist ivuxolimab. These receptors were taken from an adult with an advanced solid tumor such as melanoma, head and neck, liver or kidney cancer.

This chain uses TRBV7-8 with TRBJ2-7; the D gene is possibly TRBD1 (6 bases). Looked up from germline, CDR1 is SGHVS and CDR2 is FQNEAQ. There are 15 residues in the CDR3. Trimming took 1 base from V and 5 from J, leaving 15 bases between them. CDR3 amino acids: CASSLGTGLQHEQYF. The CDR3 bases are TGTGCCAGCAGCTTAGGCACAGGGTTACAGCACGAGCAGTACTTC.

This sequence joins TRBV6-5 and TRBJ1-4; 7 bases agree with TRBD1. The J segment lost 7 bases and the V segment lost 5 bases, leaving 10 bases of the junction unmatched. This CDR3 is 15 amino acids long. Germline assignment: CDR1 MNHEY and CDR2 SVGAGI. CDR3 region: CASSKQGLGLEKLFF. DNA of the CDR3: TGTGCCAGCAGTAAACAGGGGTTAGGTCTTGAAAAACTGTTTTTT.

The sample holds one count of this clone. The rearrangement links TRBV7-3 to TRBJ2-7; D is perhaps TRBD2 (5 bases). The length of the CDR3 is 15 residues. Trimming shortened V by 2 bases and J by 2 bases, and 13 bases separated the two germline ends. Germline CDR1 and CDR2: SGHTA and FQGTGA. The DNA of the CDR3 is TGTGCCAGCAGCTTAGGTGGGAGTACCGCCTACGAGCAGTACTTC. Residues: CASSLGGSTAYEQYF. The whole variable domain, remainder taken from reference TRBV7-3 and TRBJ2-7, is GAGVSQTPSNKVTEKGKYVELRCDPISGHTALYWYRQSLGQGPEFLIYFQGTGAADDSGLPNDRFFAVRPEGSVSTLKIQRTERGDSAVYLCASSLGGSTAYEQYFGPGTRLTVT.

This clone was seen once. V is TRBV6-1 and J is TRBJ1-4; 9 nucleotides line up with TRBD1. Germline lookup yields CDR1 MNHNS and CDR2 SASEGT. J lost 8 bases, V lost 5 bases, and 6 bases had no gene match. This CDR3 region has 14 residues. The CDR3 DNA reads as TGTGCCAGCAGTCCTTCGGGACAGGGCGAAAAACTGTTTTTT. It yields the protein CASSPSGQGEKLFF.

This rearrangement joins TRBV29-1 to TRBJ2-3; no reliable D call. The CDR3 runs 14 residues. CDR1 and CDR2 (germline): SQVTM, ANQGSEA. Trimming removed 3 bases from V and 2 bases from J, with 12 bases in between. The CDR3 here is CSVDAPLNTDTQYF. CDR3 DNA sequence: TGCAGCGTTGATGCTCCTTTGAACACAGATACGCAGTATTTT.

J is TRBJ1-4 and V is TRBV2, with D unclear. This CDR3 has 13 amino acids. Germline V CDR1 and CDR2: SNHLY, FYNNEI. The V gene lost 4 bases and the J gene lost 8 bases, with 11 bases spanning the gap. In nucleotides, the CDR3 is TGTGCCAGCAGTGTGGAGGGTTGGGAAAAACTGTTTTTT. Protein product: CASSVEGWEKLFF.

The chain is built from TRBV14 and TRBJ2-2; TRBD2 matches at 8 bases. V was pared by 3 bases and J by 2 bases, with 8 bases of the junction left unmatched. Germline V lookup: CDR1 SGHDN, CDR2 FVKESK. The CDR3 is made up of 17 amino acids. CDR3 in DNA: TGTGCCAGCAGCCAGGCCTTAACTAGCGGTAACACCGGGGAGCTGTTTTTT. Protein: CASSQALTSGNTGELFF.